The present TCR beta chain was sequenced within a study of shared clonotypes between healthy human individuals. Trimming cost V 0 bases and J 8 bases; bases outside gene matches: 2. Germline values: CDR1 SGHVS, CDR2 FQNEAQ. The CDR3 has 13 amino acids. Data came from immunoSEQ multiplex PCR; TCRdb stores just in-frame clones and leaves some out. The sample gives about 2.4 million clones, 93% of which show up once; 0.36% is in the top ten. Sequencing was performed on naive CD4+ T cells from PBMCs. The subset: CD45RA+ positively selected. This chain joins TRBV7-8 and TRBJ2-7; TRBD2 aligns across 9 bases. This receptor was obtained from a man aged 18 to 35 in good health. Some clones in this sample may be carry-over from other donors' samples. This chain's CDR3 is CASSLALAGQQYF. CDR3 coding DNA: TGTGCCAGCAGCTTAGCGCTAGCGGGGCAGCAGTACTTC. The variable domain in full, completed from reference TRBV7-8 and TRBJ2-7, reads GAGVSQSPRYKVAKRGQDVALRCDPISGHVSLFWYQQALGQGPEFLTYFQNEAQLDKSGLPSDRFFAERPEGSVSTLKIQRTQQEDSAVYLCASSLALAGQQYFGPGTRLTVT.